What follows is one T cell receptor beta chain and its context. This entry comes from a study of CD8+ T cells in alopecia areata. Following RNA extraction, reverse transcription yielded cDNA that acted as the sequencing template. This table comes from immunoSEQ multiplex PCR, and its TCRdb copy is limited to in-frame clones, with some not included. This sample has about 250,000 clones, with around 67% found just once. CDR3 length: 14 amino acids. V dropped 5 bases and J dropped 3; count of bases not matched to a gene: 7. Per germline, CDR1 SQVTM and CDR2 ANQGSEA. From alopecia areata patients, lesional scalp punch biopsies and peripheral blood were collected.

The V call is TRBV29-1, the J call TRBJ2-7; TRBD1 matches 10 bases. The sequence derives from a human donor with alopecia areata. This sample comprised CD4+ T cells sorted from blood, obtained at week 0. The CDR3 region has the DNA TGCAGCGTTACCGGGACAGGGGCTGTCTACGAGCAGTACTTC. It encodes CSVTGTGAVYEQYF.